This entry is about one T cell receptor beta chain. Germline V gives CDR1 KGHSH, CDR2 LQKENI. Trimming stripped 3 bases from V and 2 bases from J, with 11 bases between. The CDR3 contains 15 residues. Survey-level immunoSEQ sequencing profiled the TCR beta repertoire. Using immunoSEQ multiplex PCR, the repertoire was profiled, and TCRdb retains in-frame clones only, with some absent. The sample lists tens of thousands of clones; around 95% were seen once. The source is a man aged 40-55 years with rheumatoid arthritis. The material sequenced was PBMCs. V usage is TRBV18 and J usage is TRBJ2-1; TRBD2 might be the D (5 bases). CDR3 loop: CASSPPGIAYNEQFF. The CDR3 bases are TGTGCCAGCTCACCTCCGGGGATAGCCTACAATGAGCAGTTCTTC.